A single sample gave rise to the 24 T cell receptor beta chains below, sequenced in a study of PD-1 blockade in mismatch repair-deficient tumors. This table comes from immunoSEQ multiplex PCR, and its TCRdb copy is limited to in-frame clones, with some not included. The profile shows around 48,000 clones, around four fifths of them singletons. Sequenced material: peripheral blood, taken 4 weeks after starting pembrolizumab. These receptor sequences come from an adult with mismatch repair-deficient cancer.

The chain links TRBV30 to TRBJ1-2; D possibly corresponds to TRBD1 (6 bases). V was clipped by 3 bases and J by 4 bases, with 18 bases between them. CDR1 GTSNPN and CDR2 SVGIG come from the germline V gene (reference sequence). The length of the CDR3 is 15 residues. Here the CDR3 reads CAWSPRPGHFYGYTF. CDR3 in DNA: TGTGCCTGGAGCCCCAGACCGGGACACTTCTATGGCTACACCTTC.

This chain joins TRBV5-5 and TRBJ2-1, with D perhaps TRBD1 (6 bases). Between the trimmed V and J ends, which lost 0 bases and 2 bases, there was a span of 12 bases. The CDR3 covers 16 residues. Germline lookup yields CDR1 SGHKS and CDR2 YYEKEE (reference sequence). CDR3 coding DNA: TGTGCCAGCAGCTTGGTTACAGGGAGAGCCTACAATGAGCAGTTCTTC. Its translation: CASSLVTGRAYNEQFF. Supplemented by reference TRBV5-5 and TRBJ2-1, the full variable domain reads DAGVTQSPTHLIKTRGQQVTLRCSPISGHKSVSWYQQVLGQGPQFIFQYYEKEERGRGNFPDRFSARQFPNYSSELNVNALLLGDSALYLCASSLVTGRAYNEQFFGPGTRLTVL.

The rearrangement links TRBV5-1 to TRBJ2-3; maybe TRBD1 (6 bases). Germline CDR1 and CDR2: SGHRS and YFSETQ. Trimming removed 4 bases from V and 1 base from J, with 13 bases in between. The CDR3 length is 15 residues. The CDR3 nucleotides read TGCGCCAGCAGCGCGAGGGACACCCGCACAGATACGCAGTATTTT. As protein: CASSARDTRTDTQYF. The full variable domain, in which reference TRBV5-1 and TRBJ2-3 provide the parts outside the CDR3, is KAGVTQTPRYLIKTRGQQVTLSCSPISGHRSVSWYQQTPGQGLQFLFEYFSETQRNKGNFPGRFSGRQFSNSRSEMNVSTLELGDSALYLCASSARDTRTDTQYFGPGTRLTVL.

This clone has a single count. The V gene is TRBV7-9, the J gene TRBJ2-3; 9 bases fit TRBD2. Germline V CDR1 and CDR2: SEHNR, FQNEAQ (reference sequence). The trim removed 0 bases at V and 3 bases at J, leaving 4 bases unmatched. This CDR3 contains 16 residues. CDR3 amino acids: CASSLAAGGPTDTQYF. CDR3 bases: TGTGCCAGCAGCTTAGCAGCGGGAGGACCTACAGATACGCAGTATTTT.

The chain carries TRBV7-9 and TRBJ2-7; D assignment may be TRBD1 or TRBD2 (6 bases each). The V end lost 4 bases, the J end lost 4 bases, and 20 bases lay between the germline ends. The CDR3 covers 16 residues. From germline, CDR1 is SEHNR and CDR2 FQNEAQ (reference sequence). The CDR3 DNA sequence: TGTGCCAGCAGCTCGGGGGCAGGGGCACGTACGTACGAGCAGTACTTC. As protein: CASSSGAGARTYEQYF.

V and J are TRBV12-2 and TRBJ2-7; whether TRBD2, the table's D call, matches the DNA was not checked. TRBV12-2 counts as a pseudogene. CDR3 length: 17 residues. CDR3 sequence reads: CASRLALQASGTGEQYF. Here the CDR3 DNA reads TGTGCAAGTCGCTTAGCGCTTCAGGCTAGCGGGACGGGGGAGCAGTACTTC.

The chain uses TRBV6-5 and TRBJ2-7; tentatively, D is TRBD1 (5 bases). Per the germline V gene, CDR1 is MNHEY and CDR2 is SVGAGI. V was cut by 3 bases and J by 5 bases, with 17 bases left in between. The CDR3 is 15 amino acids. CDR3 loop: CASSYRAPRENEQYF. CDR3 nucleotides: TGTGCCAGCAGTTATAGAGCCCCCAGGGAAAACGAGCAGTACTTC.

CDR3 DNA: TGTGCCAGCAGCTTAGTCCCTAGCGGGCCGACCTACGAGCAGTACTTC. Its protein is CASSLVPSGPTYEQYF. The chain has TRBV11-2 and TRBJ2-7; 8 nucleotides align to TRBD2. Trimming cost V 1 base and J 2 bases; bases outside gene matches: 7. Per germline, CDR1 SGHAT and CDR2 FQNNGV. The CDR3 length is 16 residues.

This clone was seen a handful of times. This CDR3 is CSVPDPNEQFF. DNA for the CDR3: TGCAGCGTACCTGATCCCAATGAGCAGTTCTTC. The rearrangement links TRBV29-1 to TRBJ2-1; D is ambiguous. Germline V gene lookup returns CDR1 SQVTM and CDR2 ANQGSEA. Trimming removed 6 bases from V and 6 bases from J, with 9 bases in between. This CDR3 spans 11 amino acids.

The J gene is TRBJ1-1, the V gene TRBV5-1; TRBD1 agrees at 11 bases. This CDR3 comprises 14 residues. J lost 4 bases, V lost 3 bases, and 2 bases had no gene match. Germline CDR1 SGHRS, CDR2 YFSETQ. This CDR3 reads CASSSGTGGTEAFF. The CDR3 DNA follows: TGCGCCAGCAGCTCCGGGACAGGGGGCACTGAAGCTTTCTTT. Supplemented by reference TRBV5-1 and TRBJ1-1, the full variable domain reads KAGVTQTPRYLIKTRGQQVTLSCSPISGHRSVSWYQQTPGQGLQFLFEYFSETQRNKGNFPGRFSGRQFSNSRSEMNVSTLELGDSALYLCASSSGTGGTEAFFGQGTRLTVV.

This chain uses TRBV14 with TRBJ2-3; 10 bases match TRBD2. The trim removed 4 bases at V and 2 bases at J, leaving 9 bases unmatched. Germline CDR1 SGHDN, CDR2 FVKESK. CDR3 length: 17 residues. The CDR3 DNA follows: TGTGCCAGCAGCCGACGGACTAGCGGCATATTCACAGATACGCAGTATTTT. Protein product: CASSRRTSGIFTDTQYF.

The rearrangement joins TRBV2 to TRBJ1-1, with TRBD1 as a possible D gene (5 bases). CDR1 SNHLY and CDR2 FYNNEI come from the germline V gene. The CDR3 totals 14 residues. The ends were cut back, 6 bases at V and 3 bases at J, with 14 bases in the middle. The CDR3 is CASSSVGGDTEAFF. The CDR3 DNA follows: TGTGCCAGCAGCTCCGTGGGGGGGGACACTGAAGCTTTCTTT.

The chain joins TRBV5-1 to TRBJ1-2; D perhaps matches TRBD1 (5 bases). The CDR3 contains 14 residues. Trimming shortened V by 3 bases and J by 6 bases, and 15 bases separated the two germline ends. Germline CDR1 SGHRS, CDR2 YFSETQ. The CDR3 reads CASSWVEGTDGYTF. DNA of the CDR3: TGCGCCAGCAGCTGGGTGGAGGGGACGGATGGCTACACCTTC. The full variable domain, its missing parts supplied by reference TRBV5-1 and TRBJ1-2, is KAGVTQTPRYLIKTRGQQVTLSCSPISGHRSVSWYQQTPGQGLQFLFEYFSETQRNKGNFPGRFSGRQFSNSRSEMNVSTLELGDSALYLCASSWVEGTDGYTFGSGTRLTVV.

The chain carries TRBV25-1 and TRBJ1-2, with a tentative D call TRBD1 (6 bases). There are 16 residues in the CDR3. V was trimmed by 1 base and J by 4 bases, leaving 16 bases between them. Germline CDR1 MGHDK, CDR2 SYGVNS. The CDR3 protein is CASSEFAQGLGYGYTF. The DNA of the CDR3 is TGTGCCAGCAGTGAATTTGCACAGGGACTTGGCTATGGCTACACCTTC.

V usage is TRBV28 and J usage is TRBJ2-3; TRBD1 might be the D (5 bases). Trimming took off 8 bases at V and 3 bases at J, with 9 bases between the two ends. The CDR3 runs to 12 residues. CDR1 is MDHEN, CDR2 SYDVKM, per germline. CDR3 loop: CASRGATDTQYF. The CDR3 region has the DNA TGTGCCAGCCGTGGGGCAACAGATACGCAGTATTTT. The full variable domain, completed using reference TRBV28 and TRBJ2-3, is DVKVTQSSRYLVKRTGEKVFLECVQDMDHENMFWYRQDPGLGLRLIYFSYDVKMKEKGDIPEGYSVSREKKERFSLILESASTNQTSMYLCASRGATDTQYFGPGTRLTVL.

The CDR3 coding sequence is TGTGCCAGCAGCAAAGCGGGACCTTACAATGAGCAGTTCTTC. The encoded protein is CASSKAGPYNEQFF. The gene calls are TRBV21-1 and TRBJ2-1. TRBV21-1 has pseudogene status. The CDR3 is 14 residues long.

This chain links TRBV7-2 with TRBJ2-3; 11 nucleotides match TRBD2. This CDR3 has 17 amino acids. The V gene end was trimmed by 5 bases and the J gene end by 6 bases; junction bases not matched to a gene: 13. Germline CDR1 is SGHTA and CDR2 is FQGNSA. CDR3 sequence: CASSDGLAGVQSDTQYF. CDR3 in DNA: TGTGCCAGCAGCGATGGACTAGCGGGTGTTCAATCCGATACGCAGTATTTT.

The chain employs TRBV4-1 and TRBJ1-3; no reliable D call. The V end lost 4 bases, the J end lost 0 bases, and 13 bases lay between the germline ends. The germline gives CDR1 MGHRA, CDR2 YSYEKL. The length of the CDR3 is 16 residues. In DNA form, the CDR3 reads TGCGCCAGCAGCCTTCCTCGGGAGAACTCTGGAAACACCATATATTTT. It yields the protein CASSLPRENSGNTIYF.

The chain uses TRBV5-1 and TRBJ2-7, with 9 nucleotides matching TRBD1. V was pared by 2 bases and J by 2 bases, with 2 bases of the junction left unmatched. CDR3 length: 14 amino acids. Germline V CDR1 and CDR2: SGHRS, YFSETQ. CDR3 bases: TGCGCCAGCAGCTTAACAGGGGGCCCCTACGAGCAGTACTTC. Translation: CASSLTGGPYEQYF.

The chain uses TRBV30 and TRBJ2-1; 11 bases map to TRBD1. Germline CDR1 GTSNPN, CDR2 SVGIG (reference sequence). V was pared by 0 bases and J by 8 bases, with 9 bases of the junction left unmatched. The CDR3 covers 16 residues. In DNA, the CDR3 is TGTGCCTGGAGTGTGTGGGGGGACAGGGGGAATGATGAGCAGTTCTTC. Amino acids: CAWSVWGDRGNDEQFF.

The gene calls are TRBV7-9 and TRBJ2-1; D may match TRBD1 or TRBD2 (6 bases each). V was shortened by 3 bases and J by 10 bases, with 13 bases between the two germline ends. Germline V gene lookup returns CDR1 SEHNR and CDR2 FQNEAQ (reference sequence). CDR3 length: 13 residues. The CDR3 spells CASSLVGGREQFF. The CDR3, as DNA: TGTGCCAGCAGCTTGGTTGGGGGGCGGGAGCAGTTCTTC.

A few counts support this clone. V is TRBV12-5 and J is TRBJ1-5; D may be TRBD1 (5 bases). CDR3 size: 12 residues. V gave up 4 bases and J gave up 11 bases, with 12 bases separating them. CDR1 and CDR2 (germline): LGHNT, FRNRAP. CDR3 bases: TGTGCTAGTGGTTCGCAGGGATTGGCCCAGCATTTT. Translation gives CASGSQGLAQHF.

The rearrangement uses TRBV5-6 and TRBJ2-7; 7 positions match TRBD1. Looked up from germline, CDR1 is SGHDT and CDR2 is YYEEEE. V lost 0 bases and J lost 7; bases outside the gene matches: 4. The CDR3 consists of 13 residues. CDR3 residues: CASSLGDRWEQYF. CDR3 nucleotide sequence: TGTGCCAGCAGCTTGGGGGACAGATGGGAGCAGTACTTC.

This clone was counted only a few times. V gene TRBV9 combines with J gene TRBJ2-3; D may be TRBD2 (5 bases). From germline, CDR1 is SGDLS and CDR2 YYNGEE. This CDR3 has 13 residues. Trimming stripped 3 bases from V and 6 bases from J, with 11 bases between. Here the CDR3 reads CASSAGMEDTQYF. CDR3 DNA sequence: TGTGCCAGCAGCGCGGGAATGGAGGATACGCAGTATTTT.